This T cell receptor (beta chain) was sequenced during a study of cytomegalovirus exposure and HLA in healthy donors. About the research overall: There were approximately 400 genotyped donors. Of these, roughly 80% fell in the genetic ancestry cluster associated with self-reported Caucasian donors.

Unrecorded immune exposure was likely among donors, who were nominally healthy when sampled. Points from the study as a whole: Association of a missense DCLRE1C variant with TCR beta V- and J-gene trimming was reported in a later analysis.

There are 15 residues in the CDR3. V was clipped by 2 bases and J by 8 bases, with 15 bases between them. The germline gives CDR1 MGHRA, CDR2 YSYEKL. The PCR had 60 Vbeta and 13 Jbeta primers. Data came from immunoSEQ multiplex PCR; TCRdb stores just in-frame clones and leaves some out. The table records 120,000 to 150,000 clones, roughly 87% of them present only once. With respect to this clone: Its matching antigen is unknown.

Sequenced sample: PBMCs. This sequence originates from a man under 40 in good health and CMV-seropositive. The chain couples TRBV4-1 to TRBJ1-4, with D perhaps matching TRBD1 (6 bases). CDR3 loop: CASSQRPGEEEKLFF. The CDR3 nucleotides are TGCGCCAGCAGCCAACGCCCAGGGGAAGAAGAAAAACTGTTTTTT.